The present entry profiles one T cell receptor beta chain with its context. The record originates from a study of T cell responses to AZD1222 COVID-19 vaccine. The germline V and J ends were trimmed by 2 bases and 0 bases, with 7 bases remaining between them. CDR1 is SGHVS and CDR2 is FNYEAQ in the germline V gene. This CDR3 contains 15 residues. Here immunoSEQ multiplex PCR was the method, and the copy in TCRdb shows in-frame clones only, minus some. The sample has 250,000 to 300,000 clones, roughly 93% seen once. This TCR was sampled from an adult who received the AZD1222 COVID-19 vaccine. Material: peripheral blood, obtained 28 days after the second AZD1222 dose. This sequence joins TRBV7-6 and TRBJ2-2; D ambiguous. In nucleotides, the CDR3 is TGTGCCAGCAGCTTAAACGGAGCGAACACCGGGGAGCTGTTTTTT. Translated, it gives CASSLNGANTGELFF.